This T cell receptor beta chain comes out of a study of molecular identifiers for immune sequencing clone quantification. Study results and caveats: Clones above 20 RNA copies held over 99% of effector molecules, under 1% in naive cells.

With 10%, 30% or 50% of RNA, roughly 20,000 to 1,000,000 naive CD8 T cells were sequenced. Naive CD8 T cells, phenotype CD8+CD4-CCR7+CD45RA+, were sorted. The CDR3 is 13 residues long. The V end was cut by 6 bases, the J end by 0 bases, with 8 bases between. The germline V gene has CDR1 MNHEY and CDR2 SVGAGI. TCRdb reanalysed the PCR reads using MiXCR and keeps one entry per CDR3 protein. The top ten clones hold under 0.8% of a sample with 490,000 or so distinct CDR3 sequences, roughly 24% of them seen once. This clonotype came up many times. The antigen is not known. The genes are TRBV6-5 and TRBJ2-5, with a possible D match to TRBD1 (6 bases). Sequencing input: naive CD8+ T cells from blood, with Jurkat cell RNA spiked in. Described subset: FACS-sorted CD8+CD4-CCR7+CD45RA+ naive T cells. This TCR was sampled from a human donor in good health. Some libraries in this study had Jurkat cell RNA spiked in. CDR3 loop: CASSRTDQETQYF. The CDR3 DNA reads TGTGCCAGCAGCCGGACAGACCAAGAGACCCAGTACTTC.